Listed below are T cell receptor beta chains from one sample, sequenced in a study of OX40 agonist ivuxolimab in advanced cancers. Method: immunoSEQ multiplex PCR; TCRdb's copy keeps in-frame clones and lacks some. Of under 35,000 clones detected, 80% to 90% appear once; the ten largest clones hold 25%. Sample: CD4+ or CD8+ T cells sorted from blood, taken in a trial of the OX40 agonist ivuxolimab. These receptors were obtained from an adult with an advanced solid tumor such as melanoma, head and neck, liver or kidney cancer. Each CDR3 is given with its conserved first and last residue. D genes are given only for firm matches. Some rows mark clone size as missing; the rest say once, few, many or name a class of expanded clone.

>NA|TRBJ2-7|TRBV29-1|once
TGCAGCGTTAAACAGCGGCCTAGGTCCTACGAGCAGTACTTC
CSVKQRPRSYEQYF
>NA|TRBJ2-2|TRBV11-3|NA
TGTGCCAGCAGCTCCCGGAGGACCGGGGAGCTGTTTTTT
CASSSRRTGELFF
>TRBD2|TRBJ2-7|TRBV19|NA
TGTGCCAGTAGTTTCAGCGGGGGGAGCTCCTACGAGCAGTACTTC
CASSFSGGSSYEQYF
>NA|TRBJ1-1|TRBV27|NA
TGTGCCAGCAGAGCTGCGGGCCGGGAGGAAGCTTTCTTT
CASRAAGREEAFF
>NA|TRBJ1-5|TRBV5-1|few
TGCGCCAGCAGCTTGACAGGCTTAGAGCCCCAGCATTTT
CASSLTGLEPQHF
>NA|TRBJ1-1|TRBV6-6|NA
TGTGCCAGCAGGGAGACCCTGGAAATCGAAGCTTTCTTT
CASRETLEIEAFF
>NA|TRBJ1-6|TRBV27|NA
TGTGCCAGCAGTTTCGCGGGTAATTCACCCCTCCACTTT
CASSFAGNSPLHF
>TRBD1|TRBJ2-3|TRBV2|NA
TGTGCCACCGCGACAGGGCCCTCCACAGATACGCAGTATTTT
CATATGPSTDTQYF
>NA|TRBJ2-3|TRBV19|once
TGTGCCAGTATCCTGGGGGAGAGGGGCACAGATACGCAGTATTTT
CASILGERGTDTQYF
>TRBD2|TRBJ2-2|TRBV6-6|NA
TGTGCCAGCAGAAAACTAGCGGGAGCCGGGGAGCTGTTTTTT
CASRKLAGAGELFF
>TRBD1|TRBJ1-1|TRBV14|NA
TGTGCCAGCAGCCAACTAAATTCAGGACAGGGAGGATGGGGGATCACTGAAGCTTTCTTT
CASSQLNSGQGGWGITEAFF
>NA|TRBJ1-4|TRBV7-9|NA
TGTGCCAGCAGCCCATCACAGCTAACTAATGAAAAACTGTTTTTT
CASSPSQLTNEKLFF
>NA|TRBJ1-2|TRBV2|NA
TGTGCCAGCAGTGAAGCGGAGGGAAACTATGGCTACACCTTC
CASSEAEGNYGYTF
>TRBD1|TRBJ1-1|TRBV5-6|NA
TGTGCCAGCAGTCTGGACAGGGGATCGGATGAAGCTTTCTTT
CASSLDRGSDEAFF